The 18 T cell receptor beta chains in this list originate from one sample, sequenced in a study of OX40 agonist ivuxolimab in advanced cancers. Data came from immunoSEQ multiplex PCR; TCRdb stores just in-frame clones and leaves some out. The sample has about 45,000 clones; more than 80% are singletons. Sequenced material: CD4+ or CD8+ T cells sorted from blood, taken in a trial of the OX40 agonist ivuxolimab. The receptors here all came from an adult with an advanced solid tumor such as melanoma, head and neck, liver or kidney cancer.

This clone is a singleton in its sample. The chain carries TRBV7-9 and TRBJ2-1; TRBD2 agrees at 7 bases. From germline, CDR1 is SEHNR and CDR2 FQNEAQ (reference sequence). V gave up 4 bases and J gave up 8 bases; unmatched junction bases: 11. The CDR3 covers 15 residues. CDR3 protein: CASSYPERELDEQFF. The CDR3 DNA follows: TGTGCCAGCAGCTACCCCGAGCGGGAACTCGATGAGCAGTTCTTC.

The chain carries TRBV4-1 and TRBJ1-1; D is undetermined. The germline CDR1 and CDR2 sequences are MGHRA and YSYEKL. The CDR3 is made up of 14 amino acids. Trimming left V 4 bases short and J 6 bases short, with 15 bases between. The CDR3 DNA reads TGCGCCAGCAGCCCCCTCCCTGGAGGCGCTGAAGCTTTCTTT. Its protein product is CASSPLPGGAEAFF.

The chain combines TRBV12-5 with TRBJ2-1; 10 nucleotides match TRBD1. Germline V gives CDR1 LGHNT, CDR2 FRNRAP. V was pared by 2 bases and J by 4 bases, with 8 bases of the junction left unmatched. CDR3 length: 17 residues. Here the CDR3 reads CASGLWTGGLLYNEQFF. The CDR3 coding sequence is TGTGCTAGTGGTTTGTGGACAGGGGGACTTTTATACAATGAGCAGTTCTTC.

V and J are TRBV4-1 and TRBJ1-1, with D unclear. Trimming shortened V by 6 bases and J by 4 bases, and 12 bases separated the two germline ends. Germline assignment: CDR1 MGHRA and CDR2 YSYEKL. CDR3 length equals 13 residues. CDR3 sequence reads: CASRSRGGTEAFF. The DNA of the CDR3 is TGCGCCAGCAGATCCCGGGGAGGCACTGAAGCTTTCTTT.

This chain joins TRBV11-3 and TRBJ2-7; TRBD1 matches 8 bases. With V trimmed by 5 bases and J by 7 bases, 13 bases remained unmatched. Germline CDR1 is SGHNT and CDR2 is YENEEA. This CDR3 is built from 15 residues. The CDR3 DNA follows: TGTGCCAGCAGCCGAATGACAGGGGAAGTGAGAGAGCAGTACTTC. It codes for CASSRMTGEVREQYF.

This clone was seen a few times. This CDR3 is CALRGVTGELFF. For the CDR3, the DNA is TGTGCCCTGCGGGGTGTCACCGGGGAGCTGTTTTTT. The V gene is TRBV5-4, the J gene TRBJ2-2, with D possibly matching TRBD2 (6 bases). The length of the CDR3 is 12 residues. The V and J ends lost 10 bases and 4 bases respectively, with 11 bases between them. The germline V gene has CDR1 SGHNT and CDR2 YYREEE (reference sequence).

The chain combines TRBV20-1 with TRBJ2-1; unclear D gene. V was cut by 0 bases and J by 7 bases, with 4 bases left in between. The CDR3 runs 11 residues. The germline V gene encodes CDR1 DFQATT and CDR2 SNEGSKA (reference sequence). The CDR3 DNA follows: TGCAGTGCTAGAGATTGGAATGAGCAGTTCTTC. It encodes CSARDWNEQFF.

The chain combines TRBV9 with TRBJ2-5, with 12 bases fitting TRBD2. Germline CDR1 and CDR2: SGDLS and YYNGEE. This CDR3 region has 15 residues. The ends lost 2 bases at V and 5 bases at J; junction bases unmatched: 4. The CDR3 protein is CASSVTSGSGETQYF. CDR3 coding DNA: TGTGCCAGCAGCGTGACTAGCGGGAGTGGGGAGACCCAGTACTTC.

This chain connects TRBV23-1 to TRBJ2-5; 10 bases map to TRBD1. Gene TRBJ2-7 matches the end of the DNA better, so the J call may be wrong. TRBV23-1 is designated an ORF whose function remains uncertain. The CDR3 has 18 amino acids. In nucleotides, the CDR3 is TGCGCCAGCAGTTACGACTCGGGACAGGGGCCTTCCTTCGACGAGCAGTACTTC. Amino acid sequence: CASSYDSGQGPSFDEQYF.

This chain connects TRBV4-3 to TRBJ2-3; D remains ambiguous. This CDR3 is 14 amino acids long. The germline CDR1 and CDR2 sequences are LGHNA and YSLEER. V was shortened by 1 base and J by 3 bases, with 8 bases between the two germline ends. Here the CDR3 DNA reads TGCGCCAGCAGCCAAGGACCTCCAACAGATACGCAGTATTTT. As protein: CASSQGPPTDTQYF.

The genes are TRBV15 and TRBJ2-3, with D unclear. CDR3 size: 12 residues. Trimming cost V 5 bases and J 6 bases, with 9 bases left between them. Germline CDR1 is LNHNV and CDR2 is YYDKDF (reference sequence). Here the CDR3 DNA reads TGTGCCACCAGCGAACTGTTGGATACGCAGTATTTT. Its translation: CATSELLDTQYF. Looking up the rest from reference TRBV15 and TRBJ2-3 gives the full variable domain: DAMVIQNPRYQVTQFGKPVTLSCSQTLNHNVMYWYQQKSSQAPKLLFHYYDKDFNNEADTPDNFQSRRPNTSFCFLDIRSPGLGDTAMYLCATSELLDTQYFGPGTRLTVL.

CDR3 amino acids: CASSPGSMSGDYNEQFF. DNA for the CDR3: TGTGCCAGCAGCCCCGGCTCTATGAGCGGGGACTACAATGAGCAGTTCTTC. This chain joins TRBV27 and TRBJ2-1; 7 bases map to TRBD2. The CDR3 extends over 17 amino acids. Trimming took 6 bases from V and 3 from J; bases not matched to a gene: 14. Germline V lookup: CDR1 MNHEY, CDR2 SMNVEV (reference sequence).

This chain uses TRBV11-2 with TRBJ1-1; the D is unclear. Germline CDR1 SGHAT, CDR2 FQNNGV. Between the trimmed V and J ends, which lost 5 bases and 7 bases, there was a span of 17 bases. The CDR3 has 14 residues. The CDR3 sequence is CASSPNRAKGEAFF. DNA for the CDR3: TGTGCCAGCAGCCCGAACCGGGCGAAGGGTGAAGCTTTCTTT.

This clone turned up a few times. The CDR3 DNA sequence: TGTGCCAGCAGCTTCGCCAGCTACTACTCCTACGAGCAGTACTTC. This codes for CASSFASYYSYEQYF. This chain uses TRBV7-8 with TRBJ2-7; no definite D call. This CDR3 contains 15 residues. V was cut by 3 bases and J by 0 bases, with 12 bases left in between. CDR1 and CDR2 from the germline V gene are SGHVS and FQNEAQ.

The chain employs TRBV6-5 and TRBJ2-2; TRBD2 agrees at 7 bases. Per the germline V gene, CDR1 is MNHEY and CDR2 is SVGAGI. The CDR3 runs 15 residues. J was trimmed by 7 bases and V by 0 bases; bases with no gene match: 5. CDR3 bases: TGTGCCAGCAGTTACTCTGTAGGGAGGGGCGGGGAGCTGTTTTTT. It yields the protein CASSYSVGRGGELFF.

This clone has a handful of counts. The rearrangement joins TRBV4-2 to TRBJ1-1; TRBD1 matches 10 bases. V was clipped by 4 bases and J by 4 bases; unmatched bases: 6. The CDR3 is 15 residues long. The germline gives CDR1 LGHNA, CDR2 YNFKEQ. CDR3 in amino acids: CASSLKTGGFTEAFF. CDR3 sequence (DNA): TGTGCCAGCAGCCTAAAGACAGGGGGCTTCACTGAAGCTTTCTTT.

The table lists this clone with a few counts. This chain connects TRBV28 to TRBJ1-5; 8 positions match TRBD1. Trimming cost V 2 bases and J 3 bases; bases outside gene matches: 3. CDR1 is MDHEN and CDR2 is SYDVKM in the germline V gene. The CDR3 covers 15 residues. CDR3 DNA: TGTGCCAGCAGTTTACGGACAGGGAACAATCAGCCCCAGCATTTT. Its translation: CASSLRTGNNQPQHF.

The chain has TRBV4-1 and TRBJ2-7; 8 bases line up with TRBD2. Germline V lookup: CDR1 MGHRA, CDR2 YSYEKL. There are 15 residues in the CDR3. Losses at the gene ends were 0 bases for V and 2 bases for J; bases not matched to a gene: 3. CDR3 protein: CASSQDAGRAYEQYF. CDR3 in DNA: TGCGCCAGCAGCCAAGATGCCGGGAGGGCCTACGAGCAGTACTTC.